This T cell receptor (beta chain) was found in a study of blood T cell repertoires in COVID-19. The data were produced by immunoSEQ multiplex PCR, yet TCRdb's version contains in-frame clones alone and is incomplete. The sample holds 140,000 to 150,000 clones, around 80% seen once. Cohort 3 donors counted as recovered after two negative PCRs, clearance, or resolved symptoms. Trimming took 4 bases from V and 5 from J; bases not matched to a gene: 6. The CDR3 has 14 amino acids. Germline V gene data show CDR1 as SGHRS and CDR2 as YFSETQ. V gene TRBV5-1 combines with J gene TRBJ2-7; 10 bases agree with TRBD1. Material: PBMCs or T cells enriched from blood (not recorded which). The sequence came from a woman in her forties or fifties who had recovered from COVID-19. CDR3 protein: CASSRRDRGDEQYF. CDR3 nucleotide sequence: TGCGCCAGCAGCCGCCGGGACAGGGGCGACGAGCAGTACTTC.